This TCR beta chain was documented in a study of regulatory T cells in long-lasting Graves disease. This clonotype was counted at least ten times. Noted time point: persistent/refractory GD, antithyroid drugs over 5 years with positive TRAb. PBMCs were the source of the RNA used for TCR sequencing. Relying on iRepertoire HTBI primers and Arm-PCR of CDR3 regions, the team built TCR beta libraries. TCRdb ran MiXCR on the multiplex PCR reads and lists one entry per CDR3 protein. The data show over 350,000 distinct CDR3 sequences, with about a fifth seen just once and less than 25% held by the top ten. The sequence came from a female donor with Graves disease. The material was peripheral blood mononuclear cells (PBMCs), obtained when the disease was refractory, from a patient treated with antithyroid drugs.

CDR3 sequence (DNA): TGTGCCAGCAGTCATGGCGGGAACTCCTACGAGCAGTACTTC. This sequence encodes CASSHGGNSYEQYF. The V gene is TRBV12-3 or TRBV12-4, the J gene TRBJ2-7; D possibly corresponds to TRBD2 (6 bases). The V and J ends lost 5 bases and 0 bases respectively, with 11 bases between them. This CDR3 comprises 14 residues.